The rows below give T cell receptor beta chains drawn from one sample of a study of OX40 agonist ivuxolimab in advanced cancers. Libraries were prepared by immunoSEQ multiplex PCR; TCRdb keeps only in-frame clonotypes and omits some of them. The table includes 50,000 to 55,000 clones, 80% to 90% detected once. Sequenced here: CD4+ or CD8+ T cells sorted from blood, sampled in a trial of the OX40 agonist ivuxolimab. The receptors here all came from an adult with an advanced solid tumor such as melanoma, head and neck, liver or kidney cancer. Both conserved end residues are part of each CDR3.

V gene | CDR3 protein
TRBV7-8 | CASSLGLAGGNEQFF
TRBV18 | CASSPPDRSGNTIYF
TRBV6-4 | CASSELASTDTQYF
TRBV29-1 | CSVSSDVYSNQPQHF
TRBV30 | CAWSAGTEGNTIYF
TRBV5-8 | CASRTSGTDTQYF
TRBV18 | CASSPFRDIQETQYF
TRBV4-1 | CASSQGGYNSPLHF
TRBV19 | CASRTTGETTNEKLFF
TRBV5-6 | CASSYTAGSSGGQPQHF
TRBV7-6 | CASSLEEHYGYTF
TRBV30 | CAWSVGLTSYEQYF
TRBV10-3 | CAISDRIGTDMNTEAFF
TRBV29-1 | CSVAGGRGYEQYF
TRBV7-7 | CASSPRAVATNEKLFF
TRBV11-2 | CASSLGQGSEAFF
TRBV6-1 | CASRASGGAYEQYF
TRBV2 | CASSRDLEETQYF
TRBV5-4 | CASSLAMIPSGANVLTF
TRBV27 | CASSLGRVGDTQYF